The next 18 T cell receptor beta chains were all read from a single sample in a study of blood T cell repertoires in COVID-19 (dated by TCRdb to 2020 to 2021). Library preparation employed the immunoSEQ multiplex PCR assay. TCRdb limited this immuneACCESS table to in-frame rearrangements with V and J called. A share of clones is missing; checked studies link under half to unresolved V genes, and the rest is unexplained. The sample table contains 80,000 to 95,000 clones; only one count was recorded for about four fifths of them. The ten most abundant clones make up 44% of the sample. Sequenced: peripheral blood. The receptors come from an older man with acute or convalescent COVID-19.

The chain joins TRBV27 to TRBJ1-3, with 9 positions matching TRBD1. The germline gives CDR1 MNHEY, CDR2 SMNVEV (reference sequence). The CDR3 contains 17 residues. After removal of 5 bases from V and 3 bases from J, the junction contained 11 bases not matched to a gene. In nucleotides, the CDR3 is TGTGCCAGCAGTCCTAGCCCCGGACAGGGGAATGGAAACACCATATATTTT. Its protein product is CASSPSPGQGNGNTIYF.

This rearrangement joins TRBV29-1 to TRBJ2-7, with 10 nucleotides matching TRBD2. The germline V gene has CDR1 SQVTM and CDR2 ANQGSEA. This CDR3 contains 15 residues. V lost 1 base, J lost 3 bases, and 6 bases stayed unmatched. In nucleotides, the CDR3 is TGCAGCGTTGAAGGGTCAGCGGGAGGGGTCTACGAGCAGTACTTC. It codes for CSVEGSAGGVYEQYF.

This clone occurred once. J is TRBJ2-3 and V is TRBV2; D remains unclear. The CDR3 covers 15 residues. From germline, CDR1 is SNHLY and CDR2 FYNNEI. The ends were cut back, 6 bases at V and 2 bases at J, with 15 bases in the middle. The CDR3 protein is CASSGPDSFTDTQYF. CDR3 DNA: TGTGCCAGCAGCGGCCCAGACTCTTTCACAGATACGCAGTATTTT.

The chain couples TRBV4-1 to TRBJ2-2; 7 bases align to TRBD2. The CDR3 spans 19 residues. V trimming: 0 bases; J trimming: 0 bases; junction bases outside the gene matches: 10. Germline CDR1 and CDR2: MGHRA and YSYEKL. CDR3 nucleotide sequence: TGCGCCAGCAGCCAAGATCTATTCGGGCTAGCGGCGAACACCGGGGAGCTGTTTTTT. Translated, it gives CASSQDLFGLAANTGELFF.

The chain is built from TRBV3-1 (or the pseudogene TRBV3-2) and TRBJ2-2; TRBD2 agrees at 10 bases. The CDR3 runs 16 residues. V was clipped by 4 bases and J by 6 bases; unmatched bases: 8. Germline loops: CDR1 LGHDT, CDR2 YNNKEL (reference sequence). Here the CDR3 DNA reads TGTGCCAGCAGCCGATCAGCGGGAGGGCCCGCCGGGGAGCTGTTTTTT. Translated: CASSRSAGGPAGELFF.

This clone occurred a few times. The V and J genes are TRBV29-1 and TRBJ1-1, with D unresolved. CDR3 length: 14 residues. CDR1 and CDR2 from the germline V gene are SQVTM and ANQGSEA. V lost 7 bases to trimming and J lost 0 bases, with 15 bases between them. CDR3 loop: CSATIQLLNTEAFF. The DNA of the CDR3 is TGCAGCGCCACAATACAGCTCTTGAACACTGAAGCTTTCTTT.

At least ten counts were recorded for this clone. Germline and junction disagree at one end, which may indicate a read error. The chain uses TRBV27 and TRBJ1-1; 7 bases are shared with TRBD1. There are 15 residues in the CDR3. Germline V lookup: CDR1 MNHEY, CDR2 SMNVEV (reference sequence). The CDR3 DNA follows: TGTGCCAGCAGTCTATCCTGGCAGGGGGGAACAAGAGCTTTCTTT. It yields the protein CASSLSWQGGTRAFF.

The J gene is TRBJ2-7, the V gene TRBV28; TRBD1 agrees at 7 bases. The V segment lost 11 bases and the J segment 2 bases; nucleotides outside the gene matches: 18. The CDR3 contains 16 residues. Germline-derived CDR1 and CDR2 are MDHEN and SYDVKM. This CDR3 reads CASSFQGVGRTYEQYF. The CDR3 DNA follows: TGTGCCTCCTCGTTTCAGGGGGTAGGTAGAACCTACGAGCAGTACTTC.

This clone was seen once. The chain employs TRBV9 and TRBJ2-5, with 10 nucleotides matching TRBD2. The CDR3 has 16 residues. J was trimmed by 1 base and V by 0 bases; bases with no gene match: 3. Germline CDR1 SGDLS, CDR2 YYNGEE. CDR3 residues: CASSVGTSGAQETQYF. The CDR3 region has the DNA TGTGCCAGCAGCGTAGGAACTAGCGGGGCCCAAGAGACCCAGTACTTC.

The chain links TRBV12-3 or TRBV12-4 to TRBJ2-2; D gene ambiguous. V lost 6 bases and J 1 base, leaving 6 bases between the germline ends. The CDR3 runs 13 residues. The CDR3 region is CASRRGNTGELFF. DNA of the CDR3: TGTGCCAGCAGAAGAGGGAACACCGGGGAGCTGTTTTTT.

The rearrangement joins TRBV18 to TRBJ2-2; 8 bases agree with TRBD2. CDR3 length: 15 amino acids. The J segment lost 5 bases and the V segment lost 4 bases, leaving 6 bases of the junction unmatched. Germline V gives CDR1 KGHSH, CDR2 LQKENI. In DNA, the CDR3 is TGTGCCAGCTCACGGGGACTAGAGAAGACCGGGGAGCTGTTTTTT. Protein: CASSRGLEKTGELFF. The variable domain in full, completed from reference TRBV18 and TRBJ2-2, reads NAGVMQNPRHLVRRRGQEARLRCSPMKGHSHVYWYRQLPEEGLKFMVYLQKENIIDESGMPKERFSAEFPKEGPSILRIQQVVRGDSAAYFCASSRGLEKTGELFFGEGSRLTVL.

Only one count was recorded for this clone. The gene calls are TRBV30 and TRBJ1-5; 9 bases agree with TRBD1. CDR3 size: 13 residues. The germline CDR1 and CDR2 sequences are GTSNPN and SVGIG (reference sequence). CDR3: CAVDRGGNQPQHF. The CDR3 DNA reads TGTGCGGTAGACAGGGGGGGTAATCAGCCCCAGCATTTT.

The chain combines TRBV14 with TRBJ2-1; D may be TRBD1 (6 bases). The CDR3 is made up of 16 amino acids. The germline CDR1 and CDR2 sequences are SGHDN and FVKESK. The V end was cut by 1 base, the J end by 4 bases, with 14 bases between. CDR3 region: CASSQVGGHPYNEQFF. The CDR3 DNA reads TGTGCCAGCAGCCAAGTTGGGGGACACCCTTACAATGAGCAGTTCTTC.

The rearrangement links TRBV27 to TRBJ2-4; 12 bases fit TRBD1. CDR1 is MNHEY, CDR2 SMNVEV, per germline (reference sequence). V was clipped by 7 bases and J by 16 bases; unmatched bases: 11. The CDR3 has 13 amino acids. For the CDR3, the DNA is TGTGCCAGCACCCCGGGACAGGGGGCCGAGTGTTACTTC. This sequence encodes CASTPGQGAECYF.

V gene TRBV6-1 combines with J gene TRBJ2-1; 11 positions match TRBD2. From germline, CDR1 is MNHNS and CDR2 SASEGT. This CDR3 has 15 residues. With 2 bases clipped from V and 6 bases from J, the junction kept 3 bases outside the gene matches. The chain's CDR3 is CASSEIGTSGNEQFF. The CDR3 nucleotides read TGTGCCAGCAGTGAAATCGGGACTAGCGGCAATGAGCAGTTCTTC.

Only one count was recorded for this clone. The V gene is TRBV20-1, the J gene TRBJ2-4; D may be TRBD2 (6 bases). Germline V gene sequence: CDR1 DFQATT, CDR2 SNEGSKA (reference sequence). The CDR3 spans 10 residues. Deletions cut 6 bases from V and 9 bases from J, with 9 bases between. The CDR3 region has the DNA TGCAGTGCCGGGGGTATCATTCAGTACTTC. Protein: CSAGGIIQYF.

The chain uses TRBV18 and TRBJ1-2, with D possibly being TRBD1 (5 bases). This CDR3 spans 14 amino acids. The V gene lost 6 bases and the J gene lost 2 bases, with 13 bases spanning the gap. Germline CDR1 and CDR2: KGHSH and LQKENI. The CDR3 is CASSSSQGNYGYTF. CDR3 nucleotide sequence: TGTGCCAGCTCCTCGAGCCAGGGAAACTATGGCTACACCTTC.

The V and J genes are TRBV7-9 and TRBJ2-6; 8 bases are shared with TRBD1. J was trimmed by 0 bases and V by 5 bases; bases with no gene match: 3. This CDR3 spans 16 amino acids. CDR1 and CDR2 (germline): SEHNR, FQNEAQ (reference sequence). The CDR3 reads CASSPRGPSGANVLTF. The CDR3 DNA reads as TGTGCCAGCAGCCCCAGGGGGCCCTCTGGGGCCAACGTCCTGACTTTC. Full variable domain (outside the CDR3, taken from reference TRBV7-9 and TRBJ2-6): DTGVSQNPRHKITKRGQNVTFRCDPISEHNRLYWYRQTLGQGPEFLTYFQNEAQLEKSRLLSDRFSAERPKGSFSTLEIQRTEQGDSAMYLCASSPRGPSGANVLTFGAGSRLTVL.